Below, 6 T cell receptor beta chains from the same sample are listed, as sequenced in a study of blood T cell repertoires in COVID-19. The data were produced by immunoSEQ multiplex PCR, yet TCRdb's version contains in-frame clones alone and is incomplete. The data contain 200,000 to 250,000 clones, over 75% of them singletons. Material for sequencing was peripheral blood. All receptors derive from a woman aged 70-85 years with COVID-19, enrolled during active disease.

The CDR3 region is CASSQNPQGYNSPLHF. The DNA of the CDR3 is TGTGCCAGCAGCCAGAACCCACAGGGGTATAATTCACCCCTCCACTTT. The rearrangement joins TRBV3-1 (or the pseudogene TRBV3-2) to TRBJ1-6, with 7 bases fitting TRBD1. The CDR3 length is 16 residues. The germline V gene encodes CDR1 LGHDT and CDR2 YNNKEL (reference sequence). V lost 3 bases and J lost 4; bases outside the gene matches: 6.

The chain's CDR3 is CASSRTLDITLGEKLFF. The CDR3 DNA reads TGTGCCAGCAGCCGAACTTTGGACATAACCCTCGGCGAAAAACTGTTTTTT. This sequence joins TRBV5-5 and TRBJ1-4; a weak D match, TRBD1 (5 bases). There are 17 residues in the CDR3. Germline CDR1 is SGHKS and CDR2 is YYEKEE (reference sequence). V lost 4 bases and J 8 bases, leaving 24 bases between the germline ends.

The chain joins TRBV7-2 to TRBJ1-2, with 7 bases fitting TRBD1. The V gene's germline CDR1 is SGHTA and CDR2 FQGNSA. Germline trimming cut 11 bases from V and 5 bases from J; bases unmatched to any gene: 14. The CDR3 spans 14 residues. Written as DNA, the CDR3 is TGTGCCGGACAGGCGCTCAGACAGGGTTATGGCTACACCTTC. The encoded protein is CAGQALRQGYGYTF.

This chain connects TRBV7-2 to TRBJ1-6; TRBD1 matches at 7 bases. V shed 3 bases, J shed 9 bases, and the junction held 2 bases outside the gene matches. Germline values: CDR1 SGHTA, CDR2 FQGNSA. The CDR3 consists of 13 residues. CDR3 DNA: TGTGCCAGCAGCTTGCAGGGGGGTTCACCCCTCCACTTT. It yields the protein CASSLQGGSPLHF.

This sequence joins TRBV7-2 and TRBJ2-7; D call uncertain. There are 14 residues in the CDR3. The ends were cut back, 4 bases at V and 0 bases at J, with 10 bases in the middle. The germline CDR1 and CDR2 sequences are SGHTA and FQGNSA. The CDR3, as DNA: TGTGCCAGCAGCTCAGGCTTTAGCTCCTACGAGCAGTACTTC. This codes for CASSSGFSSYEQYF.

The J gene is TRBJ2-1, the V gene TRBV2, with TRBD2 matching 13 bases. After removal of 7 bases from V and 5 bases from J, the junction contained 5 bases not matched to a gene. The CDR3 is 15 amino acids. The germline V gene encodes CDR1 SNHLY and CDR2 FYNNEI. The CDR3 loop reads CASTLAGGADNEQFF. Here the CDR3 DNA reads TGTGCCAGCACACTAGCGGGGGGGGCAGACAATGAGCAGTTCTTC.